This T cell receptor beta chain was recorded in a study of identical twins. Study conclusions and caveats: Models came in too low on out-of-frame TCR alpha sharing in monozygotic twins. Alpha sequences out of frame and shared by twins had excess low generation probability.

This clonotype was counted only a few times. What it binds is unknown. CDR3 length equals 15 residues. Germline CDR1 is SGHVS and CDR2 is FNYEAQ. V gave up 5 bases and J gave up 4 bases, with 16 bases separating them. In every case, the donor was a healthy Caucasian. A universal primer site was added by template switching, and unique molecular identifiers were carried by the cDNA. TCRdb re-called the 5' RACE reads with MiXCR, one entry per CDR3 protein. The repertoire includes around 650,000 distinct CDR3 sequences, just over 7% of them detected once, and 1.6% sits in the top ten. The sample also formed part of further work on yellow fever vaccine responses in identical twins.

Sequencing was performed on PBMCs. The source is a young woman in good health. V and J are TRBV7-6 and TRBJ2-3; D tentatively reads TRBD1 or TRBD2 (5 bases each). The CDR3 coding sequence is TGTGCCAGCAGCCCGAGGGGTACGAGGCCAGATACGCAGTATTTT. This codes for CASSPRGTRPDTQYF.